A selection of T cell receptor beta chains follows, all from one sample in a study of vaccination and CD4 T cells after COVID-19. Each CDR3 protein gets one entry after TCRdb re-called the PCR reads with MiXCR. The sample contains roughly 15,000 distinct CDR3 sequences, approximately 51% of which appear only once. No antigen has been identified for these receptors. The source was cultured CD4+ T cells from blood, collected after SARS-CoV-2 vaccination. Receptors originate from a human donor with COVID-19. Each CDR3 is given with its conserved first and last residue. A D gene is named only where the DNA matches it firmly. Part of the rows lack a size; the others show once, few, many or a class for expanded clones.

v_gene	d_gene	j_gene	abundance	CDR3nt	CDR3aa
TRBV10-3	TRBD1	TRBJ1-3	few	TGTGCCACCTCGACAGGGACTGGAAACACCATATATTTT	CATSTGTGNTIYF
TRBV6-1	.	TRBJ1-2	.	TGTGCCAGCACCCCCCGGGGCAGGGTGGATGGCTACACCTTC	CASTPRGRVDGYTF
TRBV19	TRBD1	TRBJ1-5	.	TGTGCCAGTAGGGACAGGGGTGTTCAGCCCCAGCATTTT	CASRDRGVQPQHF
TRBV7-8	.	TRBJ1-3	.	TGTGCCAGCAGCTCAGGACCTAACTCTGGAAACACCATATATTTT	CASSSGPNSGNTIYF
TRBV20-1	TRBD1	TRBJ1-2	.	TGCAGTGCTAGAGGGACAGGGGAGGCATCCTTGGGCTACACCTTC	CSARGTGEASLGYTF
TRBV5-6	.	TRBJ1-2	.	TGTGCCAGCAGCCCGGACGGAAGTTATGGCTACACCTTC	CASSPDGSYGYTF
TRBV7-2	.	TRBJ2-1	.	TGTGCCAGCAGCGAGGTACTCGCGGGTAACAATGAGCAGTTCTTC	CASSEVLAGNNEQFF
TRBV7-6	.	TRBJ1-1	.	TGTGCCAGCAGCCCGGGACCGAGGAACACTGAAGCTTTCTTT	CASSPGPRNTEAFF
TRBV11-1	.	TRBJ2-6	.	TGTGCCAGCAGCTTTATTCGGGCCAACGTCCTGACTTTC	CASSFIRANVLTF
TRBV25-1	TRBD1	TRBJ1-6	.	TGTGCCAGCAGTGAAGGGGACAGAAATTCACCCCTCCACTTT	CASSEGDRNSPLHF
TRBV27	.	TRBJ2-3	.	TGTGCCAGCAGTTTTTGGGGTAGCGGCGGCACAGATACGCAGTATTTT	CASSFWGSGGTDTQYF
TRBV6-5	.	TRBJ1-3	.	TGTGCCAGCAGTTACCCTGCAGATCCTGGAAACACCATATATTTT	CASSYPADPGNTIYF
TRBV25-1	.	TRBJ2-7	once	TGTGCCAGCAGTGAAATTCGTGGCAGAGCCTACGAGCAGTACTTC	CASSEIRGRAYEQYF
TRBV7-9	.	TRBJ1-5	.	TGTGCCAGCAGCTTAGGGTCCAGGGGACCTGATCAGCCCCAGCATTTT	CASSLGSRGPDQPQHF
TRBV19	TRBD1	TRBJ1-1	.	TGTGCCAGTAGTATTGGGGGACAGGGGGACACTGAAGCTTTCTTT	CASSIGGQGDTEAFF
TRBV7-9	TRBD1	TRBJ2-2	.	TGTGCCAGCAGCCTGGGACAGGGGGTTATCGGGGAGCTGTTTTTT	CASSLGQGVIGELFF
TRBV18	TRBD2	TRBJ2-3	.	TGTGCCAGCTCACCACCGACTAGCGCCGCAGATACGCAGTATTTT	CASSPPTSAADTQYF